This note documents a single T cell receptor beta chain sequence. Its specificity is not known. TCRdb's copy holds only in-frame clones and misses some; the assay was immunoSEQ multiplex PCR. Counted here are about 77,000 clones, roughly 91% occurring once; the ten biggest clones make up 2.5%. This sample is part of a study of OX40 agonist ivuxolimab in advanced cancers. Study-wide points: Low normalized clonal expansion also occurred in some nonresponding patients.

The source is an adult with an advanced solid tumor such as melanoma, head and neck, liver or kidney cancer. The sequencing here drew on CD4+ or CD8+ T cells sorted from blood, taken in a trial of the OX40 agonist ivuxolimab.

CDR3 DNA sequence: TGTGCCAGCAGTGAATACTCAGGGACAGAGATAAATTCACCCCTCCACTTT. Amino acid sequence: CASSEYSGTEINSPLHF. The chain is built from TRBV6-1 and TRBJ1-6; TRBD1 matches 7 bases. After removal of 2 bases from V and 7 bases from J, the junction contained 11 bases not matched to a gene. CDR3 size: 17 residues. Germline-derived CDR1 and CDR2 are MNHNS and SASEGT.